These 26 T cell receptor beta chains share one sample of origin, sequenced in a study of shared clonotypes between healthy human individuals. The protocol was immunoSEQ multiplex PCR, while the TCRdb copy is restricted to in-frame clones and leaves out a portion. The sample includes 650,000 to 700,000 clones, 80% to 95% of them seen just once. Sample: memory CD8+ T cells from PBMCs. As for subset: CD45RO+ cells pooled with CCR7-negative TemRA cells. The source is a man between 18 and 35 years old in good health. Some clones in this sample may be carry-over from other donors' samples.

The count of this clone is one. This sequence joins TRBV27 and TRBJ1-1; D is undetermined. With 2 bases removed from V and 4 bases from J, the gap between germline ends came to 14 bases. Germline values: CDR1 MNHEY, CDR2 SMNVEV (reference sequence). The CDR3 extends over 15 amino acids. The CDR3 loop reads CASSLAVTPGTEAFF. Here the CDR3 DNA reads TGTGCCAGCAGTTTAGCCGTCACGCCTGGCACTGAAGCTTTCTTT.

CDR3 bases: TGTGCCAGCAGCTTAGCAGGGCCGGAAAAGAACTATGGCTACACCTTC. Its translation: CASSLAGPEKNYGYTF. The V gene is TRBV11-2, the J gene TRBJ1-2; a possible D gene is TRBD1 (5 bases). Trimming pared 1 base from V and 2 bases from J, leaving 14 bases between. In germline, CDR1 is SGHAT, CDR2 FQNNGV. The CDR3 is 16 residues long.

V gene TRBV4-1 combines with J gene TRBJ2-2; 7 nucleotides line up with TRBD1. The CDR3 contains 14 residues. Germline V CDR1 and CDR2: MGHRA, YSYEKL. After removal of 4 bases from V and 4 bases from J, the junction contained 3 bases not matched to a gene. The CDR3 bases are TGCGCCAGCAGCCCGGGACAGTTCACCGGGGAGCTGTTTTTT. Amino acids: CASSPGQFTGELFF.

The V and J genes are TRBV13 and TRBJ2-1; D unresolved. Germline assignment: CDR1 PRHDT and CDR2 FYEKMQ (reference sequence). CDR3 length: 13 amino acids. Trimming took off 5 bases at V and 7 bases at J, with 12 bases between the two ends. CDR3 loop: CASSPVLVNEQFF. Written as DNA, the CDR3 is TGTGCCAGCAGCCCCGTTCTCGTGAATGAGCAGTTCTTC.

V is TRBV11-2 and J is TRBJ2-7; TRBD2 aligns across 13 bases. The CDR3 contains 14 residues. The germline V gene has CDR1 SGHAT and CDR2 FQNNGV. The J segment lost 6 bases and the V segment lost 1 base, leaving 0 bases of the junction unmatched. CDR3 DNA: TGTGCCAGCAGCTTAGGACTAGCGGGAGGCGAGCAGTACTTC. Encoded protein: CASSLGLAGGEQYF. The full variable domain, rest sourced from reference TRBV11-2 and TRBJ2-7, is EAGVAQSPRYKIIEKRQSVAFWCNPISGHATLYWYQQILGQGPKLLIQFQNNGVVDDSQLPKDRFSAERLKGVDSTLKIQPAKLEDSAVYLCASSLGLAGGEQYFGPGTRLTVT.

The chain recombines TRBV5-4 with TRBJ2-7, with 8 bases that match TRBD1. The CDR3 consists of 15 residues. CDR1 is SGHNT and CDR2 is YYREEE in the germline V gene (reference sequence). The ends lost 4 bases at V and 3 bases at J; junction bases unmatched: 9. The CDR3 DNA reads TGTGCCAGCAGCCTAGACTGGACAGGGCGCTACGAGCAGTACTTC. This codes for CASSLDWTGRYEQYF.

V usage is TRBV21-1 and J usage is TRBJ2-2; the D segment call TRBD1 is taken from the table without a DNA check. TRBV21-1 represents a pseudogene. The CDR3 runs 16 residues. The CDR3 DNA reads as TGTGCCAGCAGCAGGCAGGGGCGCCAGAACACCGGGGAGCTGTTTTTT. Translation gives CASSRQGRQNTGELFF.

The chain employs TRBV7-3 and TRBJ2-3; 7 nucleotides agree with TRBD1. V dropped 5 bases and J dropped 0; count of bases not matched to a gene: 8. CDR1 is SGHTA and CDR2 is FQGTGA in the germline V gene. The CDR3 totals 16 residues. The chain's CDR3 is CASSTGTAPSTDTQYF. CDR3 nucleotides: TGTGCCAGCAGCACCGGGACAGCTCCTAGCACAGATACGCAGTATTTT.

The chain has TRBV27 and TRBJ2-1, with no clear D. V lost 5 bases to trimming and J lost 5 bases, with 13 bases between them. This CDR3 is 14 amino acids long. CDR1 is MNHEY and CDR2 is SMNVEV in the germline V gene (reference sequence). CDR3 in amino acids: CASSISGSNNEQFF. The CDR3 DNA is TGTGCCAGCAGTATAAGTGGAAGCAACAATGAGCAGTTCTTC.

The rearrangement uses TRBV28 and TRBJ2-2, with 11 bases that match TRBD2. The CDR3 has 16 amino acids. The germline CDR1 and CDR2 sequences are MDHEN and SYDVKM. The junction had 5 bases not matched to a gene; V was cut back by 5 bases and J by 3 bases. The CDR3 DNA sequence: TGTGCCAGCAGTATAGCGGGAGGGCGTCACACCGGGGAGCTGTTTTTT. Translated, it gives CASSIAGGRHTGELFF. Full variable domain (remainder filled in from reference TRBV28 and TRBJ2-2): DVKVTQSSRYLVKRTGEKVFLECVQDMDHENMFWYRQDPGLGLRLIYFSYDVKMKEKGDIPEGYSVSREKKERFSLILESASTNQTSMYLCASSIAGGRHTGELFFGEGSRLTVL.

The V gene is TRBV28, the J gene TRBJ1-2; 7 positions agree with TRBD1. The length of the CDR3 is 14 residues. Unmatched junction bases numbered 10, after V lost 6 bases and J lost 6 bases. The germline gives CDR1 MDHEN, CDR2 SYDVKM. The CDR3 nucleotides read TGTGCCAGCAGCCGACAGGGACGTATCGATGGCTACACCTTC. Translation: CASSRQGRIDGYTF.

The rearrangement uses TRBV5-1 and TRBJ1-1, with unresolved D. CDR3 size: 13 residues. Trimming took off 5 bases at V and 4 bases at J, with 12 bases between the two ends. Per germline, CDR1 SGHRS and CDR2 YFSETQ. The CDR3 DNA reads TGCGCCAGCAGACTAAGCATTACCACTGAAGCTTTCTTT. Its translation is CASRLSITTEAFF.

The genes are TRBV7-8 and TRBJ1-2, with TRBD1 identical over 7 bases. J was trimmed by 4 bases and V by 6 bases; bases with no gene match: 8. The CDR3 is made up of 14 amino acids. Germline values: CDR1 SGHVS, CDR2 FQNEAQ. Written as DNA, the CDR3 is TGTGCCAGCAGTTATGGGGAGGGGGCCTATGGCTACACCTTC. Residues: CASSYGEGAYGYTF.

This clone was detected ten times or more. The J gene is TRBJ2-7, the V gene TRBV7-9; D ambiguous. The V end was cut by 5 bases, the J end by 0 bases, with 5 bases between. From germline, CDR1 is SEHNR and CDR2 FQNEAQ (reference sequence). The CDR3 runs 12 residues. CDR3 in amino acids: CASSQSSYEQYF. In nucleotides, the CDR3 is TGTGCCAGCAGCCAGAGCTCCTACGAGCAGTACTTC.

This sequence joins TRBV28 and TRBJ2-1, with 12 positions matching TRBD1. The germline CDR1 and CDR2 sequences are MDHEN and SYDVKM. V lost 6 bases to trimming and J lost 9 bases; unmatched junction nucleotides: 3. This CDR3 is built from 13 residues. The CDR3 is CASRGQGASEQFF. For the CDR3, the DNA is TGTGCCAGCAGGGGACAGGGGGCCAGTGAGCAGTTCTTC.

The V and J genes are TRBV2 and TRBJ2-7; TRBD1 matches 7 bases. J lost 2 bases, V lost 6 bases, and 7 bases had no gene match. The germline V gene has CDR1 SNHLY and CDR2 FYNNEI. This CDR3 has 14 amino acids. The CDR3 is CASRETGRTYEQYF. CDR3 sequence (DNA): TGTGCCAGCAGGGAGACAGGGCGGACCTACGAGCAGTACTTC.

This chain connects TRBV5-4 to TRBJ2-1, with 10 bases identical to TRBD2. Germline V CDR1 and CDR2: SGHNT, YYREEE (reference sequence). This CDR3 has 17 residues. With 0 bases clipped from V and 9 bases from J, the junction kept 12 bases outside the gene matches. CDR3 sequence reads: CASSLGVAGGYQGEQFF. In DNA, the CDR3 is TGTGCCAGCAGCTTGGGGGTAGCGGGAGGCTATCAAGGTGAGCAGTTCTTC.

This sequence joins TRBV6-9 and TRBJ2-7; D might be TRBD2 (5 bases). The germline gives CDR1 MNHGY, CDR2 SVAAGI. V was shortened by 9 bases and J by 2 bases, with 14 bases between the two germline ends. CDR3 size: 13 residues. The CDR3 here is CARPKAVTYEQYF. Written as DNA, the CDR3 is TGTGCCAGACCAAAAGCGGTTACCTACGAGCAGTACTTC.

This clone was detected only once. J is TRBJ2-7 and V is TRBV9; maybe TRBD1 (6 bases). CDR1 and CDR2 (germline): SGDLS, YYNGEE. V dropped 0 bases and J dropped 7 bases, with 11 bases sitting between them. The CDR3 length is 13 residues. The CDR3 loop reads CASSVAQGTEQYF. DNA for the CDR3: TGTGCCAGCAGCGTAGCGCAGGGGACGGAGCAGTACTTC. Supplemented by reference TRBV9 and TRBJ2-7, the full variable domain reads DSGVTQTPKHLITATGQRVTLRCSPRSGDLSVYWYQQSLDQGLQFLIQYYNGEERAKGNILERFSAQQFPDLHSELNLSSLELGDSALYFCASSVAQGTEQYFGPGTRLTVT.

The chain links TRBV5-1 to TRBJ1-1, with 8 nucleotides matching TRBD1. Germline CDR1 and CDR2: SGHRS and YFSETQ. This CDR3 is 17 amino acids long. Germline trimming cut 2 bases from V and 2 bases from J; bases unmatched to any gene: 11. The CDR3 spells CASSFFRTGLENTEAFF. In nucleotides, the CDR3 is TGCGCCAGCAGCTTTTTCCGGACAGGGTTAGAAAACACTGAAGCTTTCTTT.

The chain carries TRBV2 and TRBJ2-5; D unresolved. The CDR3 is 13 amino acids. From germline, CDR1 is SNHLY and CDR2 FYNNEI. Trimming pared 2 bases from V and 3 bases from J, leaving 7 bases between. CDR3 DNA sequence: TGTGCCAGCAGTGAATATGGGGAAGAGACCCAGTACTTC. Its protein is CASSEYGEETQYF. The whole variable domain, remainder taken from reference TRBV2 and TRBJ2-5, is EPEVTQTPSHQVTQMGQEVILRCVPISNHLYFYWYRQILGQKVEFLVSFYNNEISEKSEIFDDQFSVERPDGSNFTLKIRSTKLEDSAMYFCASSEYGEETQYFGPGTRLLVL.

This clone was observed a single time. The J gene is TRBJ1-3, the V gene TRBV4-3; tentatively, D is TRBD1 (5 bases). Trimming took off 4 bases at V and 5 bases at J, with 18 bases between the two ends. Germline V CDR1 and CDR2: LGHNA, YSLEER. This CDR3 is 16 amino acids long. CDR3 nucleotides: TGCGCCAGCAGCCGGACCCTTGCAGGGCACAGAAACACCATATATTTT. This codes for CASSRTLAGHRNTIYF.

The CDR3 nucleotides are TGTGCCACTAGGTGGGGCCAATACGAGCAGTACTTC. Translation: CATRWGQYEQYF. V gene TRBV27 combines with J gene TRBJ2-7; D perhaps matches TRBD1 (5 bases). In germline, CDR1 is MNHEY, CDR2 SMNVEV (reference sequence). The CDR3 runs 12 residues. The V gene lost 10 bases and the J gene lost 4 bases, with 14 bases spanning the gap.

The rearrangement uses TRBV7-8 and TRBJ2-4, with TRBD1 identical over 9 bases. Germline CDR1 SGHVS, CDR2 FQNEAQ. The V and J ends lost 5 bases and 2 bases, in that order; junction bases with no gene match: 10. The CDR3 has 17 residues. The CDR3 nucleotides read TGTGCCAGCAGCGTCCCGGGACAGGGTATGACCAAAAACATTCAGTACTTC. Protein sequence: CASSVPGQGMTKNIQYF.

The genes are TRBV7-9 and TRBJ2-7; D gene unclear. The length of the CDR3 is 13 residues. The V gene's germline CDR1 is SEHNR and CDR2 FQNEAQ (reference sequence). Trimming took off 1 base at V and 2 bases at J, with 6 bases between the two ends. Here the CDR3 reads CASSLGVAYEQYF. DNA for the CDR3: TGTGCCAGCAGCTTAGGGGTAGCCTACGAGCAGTACTTC. Together with reference TRBV7-9 and TRBJ2-7, the CDR3 gives the full variable domain: DTGVSQNPRHKITKRGQNVTFRCDPISEHNRLYWYRQTLGQGPEFLTYFQNEAQLEKSRLLSDRFSAERPKGSFSTLEIQRTEQGDSAMYLCASSLGVAYEQYFGPGTRLTVT.

The chain recombines TRBV5-4 with TRBJ2-5; the match to TRBD1 covers 8 bases. TRBJ2-7 matches the DNA end more closely, so the J call is doubtful. The CDR3 loop spans 17 amino acids. The germline CDR1 and CDR2 sequences are SGHNT and YYREEE (reference sequence). The CDR3 bases are TGTGCCAGCAGCTGGACTCCGCGGACAGGGACAAGATACGAGCAGTACTTC. Protein sequence: CASSWTPRTGTRYEQYF.